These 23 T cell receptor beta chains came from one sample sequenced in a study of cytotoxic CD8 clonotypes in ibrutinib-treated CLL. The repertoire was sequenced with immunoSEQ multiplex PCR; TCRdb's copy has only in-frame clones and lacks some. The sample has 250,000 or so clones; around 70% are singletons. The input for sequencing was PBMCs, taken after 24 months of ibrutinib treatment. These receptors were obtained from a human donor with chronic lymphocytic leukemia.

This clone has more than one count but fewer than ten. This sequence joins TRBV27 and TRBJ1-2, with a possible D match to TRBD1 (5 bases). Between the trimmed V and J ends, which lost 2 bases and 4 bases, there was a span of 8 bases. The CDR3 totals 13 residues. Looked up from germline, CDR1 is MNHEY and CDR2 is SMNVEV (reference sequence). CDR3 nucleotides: TGTGCCAGCAGTTTAAGGGGTGCCTATGGCTACACCTTC. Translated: CASSLRGAYGYTF.

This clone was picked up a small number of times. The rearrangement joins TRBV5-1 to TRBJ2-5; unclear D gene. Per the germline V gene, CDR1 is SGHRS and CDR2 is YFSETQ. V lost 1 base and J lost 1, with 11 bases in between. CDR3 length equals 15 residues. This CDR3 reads CASSLSLQLQETQYF. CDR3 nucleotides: TGCGCCAGCAGCTTGTCATTACAGCTCCAAGAGACCCAGTACTTC. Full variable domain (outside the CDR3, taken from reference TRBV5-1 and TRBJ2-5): KAGVTQTPRYLIKTRGQQVTLSCSPISGHRSVSWYQQTPGQGLQFLFEYFSETQRNKGNFPGRFSGRQFSNSRSEMNVSTLELGDSALYLCASSLSLQLQETQYFGPGTRLLVL.

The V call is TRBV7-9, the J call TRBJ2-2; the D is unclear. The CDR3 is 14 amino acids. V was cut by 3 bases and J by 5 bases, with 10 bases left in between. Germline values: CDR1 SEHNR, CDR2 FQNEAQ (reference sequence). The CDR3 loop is CASSLGFSTGELFF. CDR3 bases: TGTGCCAGCAGCTTGGGGTTTTCTACCGGGGAGCTGTTTTTT.

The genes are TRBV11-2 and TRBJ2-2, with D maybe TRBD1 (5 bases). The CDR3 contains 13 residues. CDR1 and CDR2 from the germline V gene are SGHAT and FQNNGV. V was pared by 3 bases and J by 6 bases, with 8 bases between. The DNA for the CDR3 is TGTGCCAGCAGCTTCGCAGGGTCCGGGGAGCTGTTTTTT. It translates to CASSFAGSGELFF. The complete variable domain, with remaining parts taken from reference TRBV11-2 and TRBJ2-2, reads EAGVAQSPRYKIIEKRQSVAFWCNPISGHATLYWYQQILGQGPKLLIQFQNNGVVDDSQLPKDRFSAERLKGVDSTLKIQPAKLEDSAVYLCASSFAGSGELFFGEGSRLTVL.

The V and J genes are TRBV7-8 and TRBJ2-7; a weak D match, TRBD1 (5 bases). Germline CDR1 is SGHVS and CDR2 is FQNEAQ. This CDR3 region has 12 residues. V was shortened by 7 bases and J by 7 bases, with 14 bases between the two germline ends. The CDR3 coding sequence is TGTGCCAGCACCGGAAGGGGTAGGGAGCAGTACTTC. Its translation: CASTGRGREQYF.

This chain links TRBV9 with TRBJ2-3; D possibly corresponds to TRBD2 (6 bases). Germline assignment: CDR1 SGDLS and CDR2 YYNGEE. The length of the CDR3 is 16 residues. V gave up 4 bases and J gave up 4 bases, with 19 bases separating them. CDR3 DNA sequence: TGTGCCAGCAGCTTGCGGGGACGGTCAACGGCAGATACGCAGTATTTT. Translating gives CASSLRGRSTADTQYF.

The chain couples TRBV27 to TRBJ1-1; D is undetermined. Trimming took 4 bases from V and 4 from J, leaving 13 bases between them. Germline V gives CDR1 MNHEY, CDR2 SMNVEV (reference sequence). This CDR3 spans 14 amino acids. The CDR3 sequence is CASSYRPSGTEAFF. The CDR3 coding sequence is TGTGCCAGCAGTTACCGGCCTTCGGGCACTGAAGCTTTCTTT.

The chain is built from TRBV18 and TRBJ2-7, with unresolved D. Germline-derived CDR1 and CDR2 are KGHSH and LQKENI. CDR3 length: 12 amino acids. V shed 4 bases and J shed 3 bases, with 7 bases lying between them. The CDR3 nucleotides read TGTGCCAGCTCACTAGATCACTACGAGCAGTACTTC. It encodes CASSLDHYEQYF.

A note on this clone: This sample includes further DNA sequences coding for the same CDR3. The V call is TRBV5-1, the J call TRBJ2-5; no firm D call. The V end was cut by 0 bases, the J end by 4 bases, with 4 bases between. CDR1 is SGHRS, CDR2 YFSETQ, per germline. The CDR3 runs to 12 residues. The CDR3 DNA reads TGCGCCAGCAGCTTGGCCGGAGAGACCCAGTACTTC. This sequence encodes CASSLAGETQYF.

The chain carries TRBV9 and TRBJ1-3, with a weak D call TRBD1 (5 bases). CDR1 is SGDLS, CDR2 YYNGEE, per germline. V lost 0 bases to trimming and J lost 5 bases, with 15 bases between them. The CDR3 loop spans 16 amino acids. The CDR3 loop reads CASSVDLTGPRNTIYF. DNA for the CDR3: TGTGCCAGCAGCGTAGATCTCACAGGCCCTAGAAACACCATATATTTT.

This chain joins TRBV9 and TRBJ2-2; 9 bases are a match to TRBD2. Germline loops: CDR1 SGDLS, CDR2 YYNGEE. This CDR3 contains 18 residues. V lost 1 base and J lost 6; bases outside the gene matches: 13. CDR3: CASSVRPGLAKLAGELFF. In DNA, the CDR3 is TGTGCCAGCAGCGTACGCCCAGGACTAGCGAAATTAGCCGGGGAGCTGTTTTTT.

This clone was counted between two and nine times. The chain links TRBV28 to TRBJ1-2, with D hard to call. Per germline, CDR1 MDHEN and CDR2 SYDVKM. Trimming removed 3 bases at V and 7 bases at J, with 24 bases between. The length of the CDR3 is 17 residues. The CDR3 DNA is TGTGCCAGCAGTTTCGCAGGAGGGAGTAGTAAAGGCGGTGGCTACACCTTC. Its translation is CASSFAGGSSKGGGYTF.

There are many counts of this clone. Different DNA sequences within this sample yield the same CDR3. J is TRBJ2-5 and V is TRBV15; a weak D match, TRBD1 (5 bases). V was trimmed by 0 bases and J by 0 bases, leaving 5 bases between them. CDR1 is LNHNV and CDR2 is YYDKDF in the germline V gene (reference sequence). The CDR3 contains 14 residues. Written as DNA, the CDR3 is TGTGCCACCAGCAGAGACAGGGACCAAGAGACCCAGTACTTC. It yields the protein CATSRDRDQETQYF.

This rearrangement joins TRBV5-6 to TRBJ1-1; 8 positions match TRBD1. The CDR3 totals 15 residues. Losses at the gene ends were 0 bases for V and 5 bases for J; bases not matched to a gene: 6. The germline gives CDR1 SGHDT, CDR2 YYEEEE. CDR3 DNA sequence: TGTGCCAGCAGCTTGGCCAAGAACAGGGGGACTGAAGCTTTCTTT. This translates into CASSLAKNRGTEAFF.

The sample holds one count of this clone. CDR3 region: CASSKPSTNEKLFF. In DNA form, the CDR3 reads TGTGCCAGCTCGAAGCCGTCAACTAATGAAAAACTGTTTTTT. V and J are TRBV18 and TRBJ1-4; unclear D gene. The germline V and J ends were trimmed by 6 bases and 0 bases, with 8 bases remaining between them. This CDR3 contains 14 residues. Germline loops: CDR1 KGHSH, CDR2 LQKENI.

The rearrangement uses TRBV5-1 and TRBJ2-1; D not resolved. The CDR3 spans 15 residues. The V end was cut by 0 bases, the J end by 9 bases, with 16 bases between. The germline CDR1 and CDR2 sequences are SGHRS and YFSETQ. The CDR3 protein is CASSLEGNSRSEQFF. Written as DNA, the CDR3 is TGCGCCAGCAGCTTGGAGGGAAATAGCAGGTCTGAGCAGTTCTTC.

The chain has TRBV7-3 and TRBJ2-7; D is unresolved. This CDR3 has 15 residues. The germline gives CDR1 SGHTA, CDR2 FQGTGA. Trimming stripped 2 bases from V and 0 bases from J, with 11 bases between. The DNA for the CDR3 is TGTGCCAGCAGCTTACAGGCAGTCCTCTCCTACGAGCAGTACTTC. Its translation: CASSLQAVLSYEQYF.

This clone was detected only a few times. The DNA of the CDR3 is TGTGCCAGCAGTTACACCTCGAACCGGGTGACAGAGACCTCTGGGGCCAACGTCCTGACTTTC. Translated: CASSYTSNRVTETSGANVLTF. This chain joins TRBV6-7 and TRBJ2-6, with a tentative D call TRBD1 (5 bases). TRBV6-7 is identified as an open reading frame with a role that is uncertain. V lost 2 bases to trimming and J lost 0 bases, with 23 bases between them. The CDR3 length is 21 residues.

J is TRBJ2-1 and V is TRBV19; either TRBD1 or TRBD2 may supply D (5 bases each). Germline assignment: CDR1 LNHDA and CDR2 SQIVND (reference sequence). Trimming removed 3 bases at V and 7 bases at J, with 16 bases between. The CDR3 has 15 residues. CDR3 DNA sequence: TGTGCCAGTAGTATCAGTAGACAGCCGGGGAATGAGCAGTTCTTC. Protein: CASSISRQPGNEQFF.

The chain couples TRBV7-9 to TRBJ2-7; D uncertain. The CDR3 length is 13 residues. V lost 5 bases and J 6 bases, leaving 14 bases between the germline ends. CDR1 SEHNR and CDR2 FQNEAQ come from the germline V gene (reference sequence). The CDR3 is CASSLPLDGEQYF. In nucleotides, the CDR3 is TGTGCCAGCAGCCTCCCCCTCGACGGCGAGCAGTACTTC.

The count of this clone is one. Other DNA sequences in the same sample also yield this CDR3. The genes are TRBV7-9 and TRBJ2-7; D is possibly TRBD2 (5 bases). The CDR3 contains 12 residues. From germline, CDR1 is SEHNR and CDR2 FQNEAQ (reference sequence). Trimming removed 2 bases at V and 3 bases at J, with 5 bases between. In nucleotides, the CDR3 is TGTGCCAGCAGCTTAACTAGCTACGAGCAGTACTTC. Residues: CASSLTSYEQYF.

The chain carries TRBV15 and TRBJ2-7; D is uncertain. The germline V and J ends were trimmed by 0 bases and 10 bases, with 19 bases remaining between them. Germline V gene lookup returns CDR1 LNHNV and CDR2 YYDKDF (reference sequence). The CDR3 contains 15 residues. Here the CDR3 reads CATSRDGPLSLGQYF. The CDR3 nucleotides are TGTGCCACCAGCAGAGATGGCCCTCTTTCGTTGGGACAGTACTTC. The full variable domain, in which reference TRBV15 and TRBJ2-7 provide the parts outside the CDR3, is DAMVIQNPRYQVTQFGKPVTLSCSQTLNHNVMYWYQQKSSQAPKLLFHYYDKDFNNEADTPDNFQSRRPNTSFCFLDIRSPGLGDTAMYLCATSRDGPLSLGQYFGPGTRLTVT.

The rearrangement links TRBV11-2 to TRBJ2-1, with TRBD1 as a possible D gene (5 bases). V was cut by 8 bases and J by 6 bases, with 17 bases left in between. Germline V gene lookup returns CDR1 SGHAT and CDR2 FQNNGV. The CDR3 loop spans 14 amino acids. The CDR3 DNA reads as TGTGCCAGCTCCCCCATCCTGGGGCTCAATGAGCAGTTCTTC. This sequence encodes CASSPILGLNEQFF.